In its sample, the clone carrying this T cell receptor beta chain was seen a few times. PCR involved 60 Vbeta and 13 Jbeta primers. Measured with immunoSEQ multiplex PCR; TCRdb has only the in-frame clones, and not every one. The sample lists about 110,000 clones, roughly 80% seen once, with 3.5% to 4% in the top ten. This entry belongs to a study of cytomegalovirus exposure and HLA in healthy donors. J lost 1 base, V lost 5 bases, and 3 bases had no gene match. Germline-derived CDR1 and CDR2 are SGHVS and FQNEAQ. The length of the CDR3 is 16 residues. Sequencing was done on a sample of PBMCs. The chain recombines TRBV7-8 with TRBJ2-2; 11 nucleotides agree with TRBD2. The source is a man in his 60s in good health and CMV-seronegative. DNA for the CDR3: TGTGCCAGCAGCACACTAGCGGGGGAGAACACCGGGGAGCTGTTTTTT. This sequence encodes CASSTLAGENTGELFF.